Sequencing of this TCR beta chain was carried out in a study of early T cells in non-severe SARS-CoV-2 infection. On the study more broadly: Bulk RNA taken from unsorted whole blood was sequenced, leaving chains unpaired.

Individually, cDNA molecules had unique molecular identifiers attached to them. TCRdb itself ran the 5' RACE reads through MiXCR, one entry per CDR3 protein. The sample contains more than 50,000 distinct CDR3 sequences, over 10% of which appear only once. This clonotype showed up many times. The CDR3 is 15 amino acids. In germline, CDR1 is LNHDA, CDR2 SQIVND (reference sequence). The V and J ends lost 1 base and 2 bases, in that order; junction bases with no gene match: 0. This chain links TRBV19 with TRBJ2-7, with TRBD2 identical over 12 bases. Sequencing was performed on whole blood, taken at baseline. The TCR comes from an adult who was a healthcare worker with PCR-confirmed SARS-CoV-2 infection or an uninfected control (not recorded which). CDR3 sequence (DNA): TGTGCCAGTAGTATAGGGACTAGCGGGACCTACGAGCAGTACTTC. It encodes CASSIGTSGTYEQYF.